This entry lists 10 T cell receptor beta chains sequenced from one sample in a study of regulatory T cells in long-lasting Graves disease. Sequencing libraries for TCR beta were prepared with iRepertoire HTBI primers and Arm-PCR of CDR3 regions. From the multiplex PCR reads, TCRdb called clonotypes with MiXCR, one entry per CDR3 protein. The table lists around 480,000 distinct CDR3 sequences, about 15% of them singletons. Time point defined: newly diagnosed GD, antithyroid drugs for less than 3 months. RNA from PBMCs was the source of the TCR library. These same data were also listed under a study on T cells in Graves' hyperthyroidism and ophthalmopathy.

The starting material was peripheral blood mononuclear cells (PBMCs), obtained at new diagnosis, from a patient treated with antithyroid drugs. These receptors were taken from a woman aged 40-65 years with Graves disease.

This clonotype has ten or more counts. The genes are TRBV12-3 or TRBV12-4 and TRBJ1-1; D gene uncertain. The CDR3 extends over 14 amino acids. V dropped 5 bases and J dropped 0 bases, with 10 bases sitting between them. This chain's CDR3 is CASSPLEVNTEAFF. The DNA of the CDR3 is TGTGCCAGCAGTCCACTTGAGGTGAACACTGAAGCTTTCTTT.

In this sample, this clonotype turned up many times. The gene calls are TRBV6-1 and TRBJ2-3, with D uncertain. This CDR3 is 13 amino acids long. The germline V gene has CDR1 MNHNS and CDR2 SASEGT. Trimming shortened V by 8 bases and J by 6 bases, and 15 bases separated the two germline ends. The DNA for the CDR3 is TGTGCCAGCGACGCATTAGAAACGGATACGCAGTATTTT. This encodes CASDALETDTQYF.

This clonotype was observed many times. V usage is TRBV20-1 and J usage is TRBJ2-7, with 7 bases identical to TRBD1. Unmatched junction bases numbered 8, after V lost 7 bases and J lost 2 bases. The CDR3 contains 13 residues. CDR1 is DFQATT and CDR2 is SNEGSKA in the germline V gene (reference sequence). The CDR3 DNA follows: TGCAGTGTAAGGGGGCAGGGGACCTACGAGCAGTACTTC. This codes for CSVRGQGTYEQYF.

This clonotype was observed a few times. The V gene is TRBV27, the J gene TRBJ2-7; 8 bases are shared with TRBD2. Germline assignment: CDR1 MNHEY and CDR2 SMNVEV (reference sequence). V lost 2 bases, J lost 5 bases, and 20 bases stayed unmatched. The CDR3 contains 19 residues. CDR3 bases: TGTGCCAGCAGTTTACAATGGGGTAGGAGCGGGGGCCGGATCGACGAGCAGTACTTC. Protein product: CASSLQWGRSGGRIDEQYF.

This chain links TRBV12-3 or TRBV12-4 with TRBJ1-4, with D tentatively TRBD1 (6 bases). Trimming shortened V by 6 bases and J by 3 bases, and 20 bases separated the two germline ends. This CDR3 is 17 amino acids long. CDR3 nucleotides: TGTGCCAGCAGGGGCCGAACAGGGAGTCTATCTAATGAAAAACTGTTTTTT. It codes for CASRGRTGSLSNEKLFF.

This clonotype occurred a few times. CDR3 nucleotide sequence: TGCGCCAGCAGCCAACCGGGACTAGCCTACGAGCAGTACTTC. Translating gives CASSQPGLAYEQYF. V is TRBV4-1 and J is TRBJ2-7; TRBD2 matches 8 bases. The CDR3 spans 14 residues. Trimming cost V 2 bases and J 2 bases; bases outside gene matches: 2. Germline V gene lookup returns CDR1 MGHRA and CDR2 YSYEKL.

This clonotype came up many times. The chain employs TRBV3-1 and TRBJ1-4, with D unclear. This CDR3 contains 16 residues. Germline V gene lookup returns CDR1 LGHDT and CDR2 YNNKEL (reference sequence). V lost 5 bases to trimming and J lost 8 bases, with 21 bases between them. The CDR3 sequence: CASSALNLLTGEKLFF. CDR3 nucleotide sequence: TGTGCCAGCAGCGCTCTCAACCTTCTGACGGGGGAAAAACTGTTTTTT.

In its sample, this clonotype was seen a few times. The chain employs TRBV5-4 and TRBJ1-4, with TRBD1 as a possible D gene (6 bases). The ends were cut back, 10 bases at V and 5 bases at J, with 12 bases in the middle. CDR1 is SGHNT and CDR2 is YYREEE in the germline V gene (reference sequence). The CDR3 is 12 residues long. CDR3 sequence (DNA): TGTGCCTCGGGCAGGGGAAATGAAAAACTGTTTTTT. Its translation is CASGRGNEKLFF.

This chain joins TRBV3-1 and TRBJ2-6; no definite D call. Between the trimmed V and J ends, which lost 0 bases and 3 bases, there was a span of 9 bases. There are 16 residues in the CDR3. Germline CDR1 is LGHDT and CDR2 is YNNKEL (reference sequence). The CDR3 nucleotides are TGTGCCAGCAGCCAAGATCGCCTATATGGGGCCAACGTCCTGACTTTC. It yields the protein CASSQDRLYGANVLTF.

This clonotype came up many times. The V and J genes are TRBV7-2 and TRBJ1-5, with 7 bases fitting TRBD1. V lost 5 bases, J lost 6 bases, and 7 bases stayed unmatched. Germline V gene data show CDR1 as SGHTA and CDR2 as FQGNSA. The CDR3 sequence is 14 residues long. The CDR3: CASSPRQGFQPQHF. The CDR3, as DNA: TGTGCCAGCAGCCCCCGACAGGGCTTTCAGCCCCAGCATTTT.